This TCR beta chain was retrieved from a study of early T cells in non-severe SARS-CoV-2 infection. Study-level information: Unsorted whole blood bulk RNA was sequenced, with unpaired chains.

V was cut by 7 bases and J by 1 base, with 14 bases left in between. CDR1 and CDR2 from the germline V gene are WNHNN and SYGVQD (reference sequence). The CDR3 is 15 residues long. This clonotype was counted at least ten times. Individual cDNA molecules received unique molecular identifiers. TCRdb passed the 5' RACE reads through MiXCR, listing each CDR3 protein once. The sample has around 46,000 distinct CDR3 sequences, around 5.6% seen once. The sequencing sample was made of whole blood. The TCR originated in an adult who was a healthcare worker with PCR-confirmed SARS-CoV-2 infection or an uninfected control (not recorded which). The chain couples TRBV10-1 to TRBJ2-4, with D perhaps matching TRBD1 (5 bases). CDR3 sequence reads: CASTLWGLAKNIQYF. In nucleotides, the CDR3 is TGCGCCAGCACCCTGTGGGGCTTGGCCAAAAACATTCAGTACTTC.